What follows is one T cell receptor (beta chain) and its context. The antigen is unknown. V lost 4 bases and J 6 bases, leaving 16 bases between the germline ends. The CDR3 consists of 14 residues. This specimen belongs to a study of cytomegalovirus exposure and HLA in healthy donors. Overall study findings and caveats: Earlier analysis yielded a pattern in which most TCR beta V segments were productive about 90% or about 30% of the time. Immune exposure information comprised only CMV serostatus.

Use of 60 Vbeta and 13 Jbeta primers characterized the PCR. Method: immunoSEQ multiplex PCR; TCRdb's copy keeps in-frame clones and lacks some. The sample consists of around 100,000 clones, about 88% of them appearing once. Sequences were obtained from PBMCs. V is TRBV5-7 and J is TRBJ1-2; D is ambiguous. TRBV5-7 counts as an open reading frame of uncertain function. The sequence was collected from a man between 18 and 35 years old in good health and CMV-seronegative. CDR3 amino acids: CASSPYSGYHGYTF. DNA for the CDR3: TGTGCCAGCAGCCCCTACAGCGGGTACCATGGCTACACCTTC.